The 7 T cell receptor beta chains below all came from one sample that was sequenced in a study of T cells in Graves' hyperthyroidism and ophthalmopathy (dated by TCRdb to about 2019). The library relied on multiplex PCR. The sequencer was an Illumina HiSeq 2000. The TCR beta CDR3 regions were amplified from RNA transcripts. The first round of RT-PCR for the TCR CDR3 was performed with the HTBI primer set and the Qiagen OneStep RT-PCR kit. TCRdb applied fastp at Q25 and MiXCR to the public reads, then kept only in-frame beta chains. When rows share a CDR3 protein, they turn into one entry using the most common DNA and genes. The sample profile shows roughly 500,000 distinct CDR3 sequences; around a fifth of them were found once. The leading ten clones occupy 49% of the sample. Source material: blood. Receptors originate from a woman between 65 and 79 years old with Graves' ophthalmopathy.

The J gene is TRBJ2-3, the V gene TRBV10-3; D remains unclear. CDR1 and CDR2 (germline): ENHRY, SYGVKD. The CDR3 runs to 14 residues. Trimming left V 4 bases short and J 0 bases short, with 8 bases between. The CDR3 is CAISGADSTDTQYF. CDR3 bases: TGTGCCATCAGTGGGGCGGACAGCACAGATACGCAGTATTTT.

This clonotype has only one observation. The chain employs TRBV30 and TRBJ1-6; tentatively, D is TRBD1 (5 bases). Germline V CDR1 and CDR2: GTSNPN, SVGIG (reference sequence). Trimming left V 4 bases short and J 0 bases short, with 10 bases between. The CDR3 extends over 15 amino acids. DNA for the CDR3: TGTGCCTGGAAACGGGGGAGCTCCTATAATTCACCCCTCCACTTT. It yields the protein CAWKRGSSYNSPLHF.

Comments on this clonotype: One junction end disagrees with the germline gene, perhaps due to a read error. The chain couples TRBV5-5 to TRBJ1-2; weak D call: TRBD1 (6 bases). In germline, CDR1 is SGHKS, CDR2 YYEKEE (reference sequence). This CDR3 spans 14 amino acids. The CDR3 protein is CASRLERGSGGYTF. For the CDR3, the DNA is TGTGCCAGCAGGTTGGAAAGGGGGAGCGGTGGCTACACCTTC.

This clonotype was seen repeatedly, ten times or more. The V and J genes are TRBV15 and TRBJ1-2; a possible D gene is TRBD1 (5 bases). The CDR3 has 14 amino acids. V was trimmed by 0 bases and J by 7 bases, leaving 12 bases between them. The germline V gene encodes CDR1 LNHNV and CDR2 YYDKDF (reference sequence). CDR3 region: CATSRDTGRGGYTF. In DNA, the CDR3 is TGTGCCACCAGCAGAGATACGGGAAGGGGTGGCTACACCTTC.

This clonotype was counted many times. The chain is built from TRBV12-3 or TRBV12-4 and TRBJ1-5, with 10 positions matching TRBD1. This CDR3 is built from 16 residues. Unmatched junction bases numbered 10, after V lost 5 bases and J lost 6 bases. CDR3 amino acids: CASSTPDRGRGQPQHF. CDR3 nucleotides: TGTGCCAGCAGTACCCCGGACAGGGGGAGGGGTCAGCCCCAGCATTTT.

The rearrangement links TRBV30 to TRBJ2-3, with 7 bases that match TRBD2. Germline V gene lookup returns CDR1 GTSNPN and CDR2 SVGIG (reference sequence). The CDR3 is made up of 13 amino acids. J was trimmed by 7 bases and V by 2 bases; bases with no gene match: 6. The CDR3 reads CAWSPPSGYTQYF. CDR3 sequence (DNA): TGTGCCTGGAGTCCCCCTAGCGGATATACGCAGTATTTT. Full variable domain (outside the CDR3, taken from reference TRBV30 and TRBJ2-3): SQTIHQWPATLVQPVGSPLSLECTVEGTSNPNLYWYRQAAGRGLQLLFYSVGIGQISSEVPQNLSASRPQDRQFILSSKKLLLSDSGFYLCAWSPPSGYTQYFGPGTRLTVL.

The chain joins TRBV3-1 to TRBJ2-5; 7 bases align to TRBD2. J lost 1 base, V lost 5 bases, and 7 bases had no gene match. Germline V gives CDR1 LGHDT, CDR2 YNNKEL (reference sequence). The CDR3 sequence is 15 residues long. In DNA, the CDR3 is TGTGCCAGCAGCTCCGAGCTAGCGGCCCAAGAGACCCAGTACTTC. Its translation is CASSSELAAQETQYF.